A selection of T cell receptor beta chains follows, all from one sample in a study of cytomegalovirus exposure and HLA in healthy donors. Clones were read by immunoSEQ multiplex PCR, and TCRdb kept only the in-frame ones, dropping some. The table includes approximately 170,000 clones, around 85% detected once. Sequenced input: PBMCs. Every receptor here comes from a boy younger than 10 in good health and CMV-seronegative. CDR3s include the opening cysteine and the closing phenylalanine or tryptophan. The order of the fields is V gene, D gene, CDR3 length, clone size, J gene, CDR3 protein, CDR3 DNA. A D gene is named only where the DNA matches it firmly. Size is omitted from some rows. Given values are once, few, many or a class for expanded clones.

V: TRBV28; D: NA; length: 16; size: NA; J: TRBJ2-1; CDR3: CASSFDLPQGNNEQFF; DNA: TGTGCCAGCAGCTTCGACCTCCCACAGGGAAACAATGAGCAGTTCTTC
V: TRBV19; D: TRBD1; length: 16; size: NA; J: TRBJ2-6; CDR3: CASSLQTGSGANVLTF; DNA: TGTGCCAGTAGTCTACAGACAGGGTCCGGGGCCAACGTCCTGACTTTC
V: TRBV28; D: TRBD1; length: 13; size: NA; J: TRBJ1-3; CDR3: CASSDRAGNTIYF; DNA: TGTGCCAGCTCGGACAGGGCGGGAAACACCATATATTTT
V: TRBV6-1; D: NA; length: 15; size: NA; J: TRBJ2-6; CDR3: CASSEAGSGANVLTF; DNA: TGTGCCAGCAGTGAAGCCGGCTCTGGGGCCAACGTCCTGACTTTC
V: TRBV4-3; D: NA; length: 17; size: NA; J: TRBJ1-3; CDR3: CASSQGRRGADGNTIYF; DNA: TGCGCCAGCAGCCAAGGCAGGAGGGGCGCGGACGGAAACACCATATATTTT
V: TRBV4-1; D: NA; length: 14; size: NA; J: TRBJ1-4; CDR3: CASSQGTFNEKLFF; DNA: TGCGCCAGCAGCCAAGGGACATTTAATGAAAAACTGTTTTTT
V: TRBV6-5; D: TRBD1; length: 14; size: NA; J: TRBJ1-2; CDR3: CASTRRGQGSGYTF; DNA: TGTGCCAGCACCCGACGGGGACAGGGTAGCGGCTACACCTTC
V: TRBV2; D: TRBD2; length: 14; size: once; J: TRBJ2-1; CDR3: CASSEPASREGQFF; DNA: TGTGCCAGCAGTGAACCGGCTAGCAGGGAGGGGCAGTTCTTC
V: TRBV5-1; D: NA; length: 13; size: NA; J: TRBJ2-5; CDR3: CASAGTAQETQYF; DNA: TGCGCCAGCGCCGGGACTGCACAAGAGACCCAGTACTTC
V: TRBV4-1; D: TRBD1; length: 15; size: NA; J: TRBJ1-5; CDR3: CASSQEGQGSQPQHF; DNA: TGCGCCAGCAGCCAAGAAGGACAGGGCAGTCAGCCCCAGCATTTT
V: TRBV19; D: TRBD1; length: 14; size: few; J: TRBJ1-5; CDR3: CASTKGQTNQPQHF; DNA: TGTGCCAGTACGAAGGGACAGACCAATCAGCCCCAGCATTTT
V: TRBV7-9; D: NA; length: 15; size: once; J: TRBJ1-5; CDR3: CASSSGQTPGGAQHF; DNA: TGTGCCAGCAGCTCGGGACAAACCCCTGGTGGAGCCCAGCATTTT
V: TRBV7-6; D: TRBD1; length: 14; size: NA; J: TRBJ2-1; CDR3: CASSFSGGYNEQFF; DNA: TGTGCCAGCAGCTTTTCAGGGGGCTACAATGAGCAGTTCTTC
V: TRBV6-6; D: NA; length: 16; size: NA; J: TRBJ2-2; CDR3: CASSYSLGQATGELFF; DNA: TGTGCCAGCAGTTACAGTCTGGGGCAGGCAACCGGGGAGCTGTTTTTT
V: TRBV5-4; D: TRBD1; length: 14; size: NA; J: TRBJ2-5; CDR3: CASSSGQGWETQYF; DNA: TGTGCCAGCAGCTCGGGACAGGGGTGGGAGACCCAGTACTTC
V: TRBV19; D: TRBD1; length: 15; size: NA; J: TRBJ1-3; CDR3: CASSIQGVPGNTIYF; DNA: TGTGCCAGTAGTATCCAGGGGGTCCCTGGAAACACCATATATTTT
V: TRBV7-2; D: TRBD2; length: 16; size: NA; J: TRBJ2-5; CDR3: CASSPGLALYQETQYF; DNA: TGTGCCAGCAGCCCAGGACTAGCCTTATACCAAGAGACCCAGTACTTC
V: TRBV30; D: NA; length: 14; size: NA; J: TRBJ2-3; CDR3: CAWGRGLSTDTQYF; DNA: TGTGCCTGGGGACGGGGACTCAGCACAGATACGCAGTATTTT
V: TRBV5-6; D: TRBD2; length: 17; size: few; J: TRBJ2-1; CDR3: CASSWGLAGGGYNEQFF; DNA: TGTGCCAGCAGCTGGGGACTAGCGGGAGGGGGCTACAATGAGCAGTTCTTC
V: TRBV5-8; D: NA; length: 17; size: NA; J: TRBJ1-5; CDR3: CASSRALAVFSNQPQHF; DNA: TGTGCCAGCAGCCGAGCACTCGCGGTTTTTAGCAATCAGCCCCAGCATTTT
V: TRBV19; D: TRBD1; length: 16; size: NA; J: TRBJ1-5; CDR3: CASSRGQGASNQPQHF; DNA: TGTGCCAGTAGTAGAGGACAGGGGGCGAGCAATCAGCCCCAGCATTTT
V: TRBV6-5; D: NA; length: 14; size: NA; J: TRBJ2-5; CDR3: CASSQMADQETQYF; DNA: TGTGCCAGCAGTCAGATGGCAGACCAAGAGACCCAGTACTTC
V: TRBV18; D: NA; length: 14; size: NA; J: TRBJ1-4; CDR3: CASSRRDQEEKLFF; DNA: TGTGCCAGCTCACGCCGGGATCAAGAGGAAAAACTGTTTTTT
V: TRBV28; D: NA; length: 14; size: few; J: TRBJ1-2; CDR3: CASSSSDKVFGYTF; DNA: TGTGCCAGCAGCTCCTCCGACAAGGTGTTTGGCTACACCTTC
V: TRBV19; D: NA; length: 16; size: NA; J: TRBJ1-5; CDR3: CASNPLQGTSNQPQHF; DNA: TGTGCCAGTAATCCCCTCCAGGGGACGAGCAATCAGCCCCAGCATTTT
V: TRBV28; D: NA; length: 13; size: NA; J: TRBJ2-5; CDR3: CASTPSAEETQYF; DNA: TGTGCCAGCACGCCTAGCGCAGAAGAGACCCAGTACTTC
V: TRBV5-1; D: NA; length: 12; size: NA; J: TRBJ1-2; CDR3: CASSLTGYGYTF; DNA: TGCGCCAGCAGCTTGACGGGGTATGGCTACACCTTC
V: TRBV7-9; D: TRBD1; length: 17; size: NA; J: TRBJ1-2; CDR3: CASSLTRQGQGVYGYTF; DNA: TGTGCCAGCAGCCTCACACGCCAAGGACAGGGGGTGTATGGCTACACCTTC
V: TRBV18; D: NA; length: 16; size: NA; J: TRBJ1-2; CDR3: CASSPRTDRYFYGYTF; DNA: TGTGCCAGCTCACCAAGGACAGACCGATACTTCTATGGCTACACCTTC
V: TRBV25-1; D: TRBD1; length: 15; size: NA; J: TRBJ1-3; CDR3: CASSDSRTGGNTIYF; DNA: TGTGCCAGCAGTGATTCCCGGACAGGAGGAAACACCATATATTTT
V: TRBV30; D: NA; length: 13; size: NA; J: TRBJ2-5; CDR3: CAWTTWGVETQYF; DNA: TGTGCCTGGACCACTTGGGGAGTAGAGACCCAGTACTTC
V: TRBV28; D: TRBD2; length: 13; size: NA; J: TRBJ2-1; CDR3: CASGSSGYNEQFF; DNA: TGTGCCAGCGGCTCTAGCGGATACAATGAGCAGTTCTTC
V: TRBV6-5; D: NA; length: 11; size: few; J: TRBJ2-1; CDR3: CASGRGNEQFF; DNA: TGTGCCAGCGGGCGGGGAAATGAGCAGTTCTTC
V: TRBV9; D: NA; length: 12; size: NA; J: TRBJ2-7; CDR3: CASSAPNGPLRF; DNA: TGTGCCAGCAGCGCCCCAAATGGCCCTTTACGCTTC
V: TRBV20-1; D: NA; length: 11; size: NA; J: TRBJ2-1; CDR3: CSARAVNEQFF; DNA: TGCAGTGCTAGAGCAGTCAATGAGCAGTTCTTC
V: TRBV7-9; D: TRBD2; length: 17; size: few; J: TRBJ2-3; CDR3: CASSPRTGGGPTDTQYF; DNA: TGTGCCAGCAGCCCCCGTACGGGCGGGGGGCCCACAGATACGCAGTATTTT
V: TRBV19; D: TRBD1; length: 16; size: once; J: TRBJ1-6; CDR3: CASSIAVGGGNSPLHF; DNA: TGTGCCAGTAGTATAGCGGTAGGGGGCGGAAATTCACCCCTCCACTTT